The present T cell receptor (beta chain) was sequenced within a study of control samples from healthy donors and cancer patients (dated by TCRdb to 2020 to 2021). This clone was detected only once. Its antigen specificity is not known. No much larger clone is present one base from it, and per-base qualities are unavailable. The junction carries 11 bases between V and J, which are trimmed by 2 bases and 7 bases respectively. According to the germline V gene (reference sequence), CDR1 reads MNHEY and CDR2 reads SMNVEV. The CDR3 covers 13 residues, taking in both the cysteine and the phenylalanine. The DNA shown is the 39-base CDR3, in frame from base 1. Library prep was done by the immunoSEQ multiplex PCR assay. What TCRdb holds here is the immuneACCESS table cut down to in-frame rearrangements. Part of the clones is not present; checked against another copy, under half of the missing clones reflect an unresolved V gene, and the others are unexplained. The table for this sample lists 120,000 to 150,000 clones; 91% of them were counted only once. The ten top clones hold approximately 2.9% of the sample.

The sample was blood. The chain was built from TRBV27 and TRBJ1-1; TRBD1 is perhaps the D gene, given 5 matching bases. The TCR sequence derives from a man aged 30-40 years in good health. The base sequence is TGTGCCAGCAGTTTAGGGGGAGGTGGTGAAGCTTTCTTT. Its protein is CASSLGGGGEAFF.